This T cell receptor beta chain was observed in a study of control samples from healthy donors and cancer patients. This clone was seen just once. Using immunoSEQ multiplex PCR, the repertoire was profiled, and TCRdb retains in-frame clones only, with some absent. The sample shows 100,000 to 150,000 clones, roughly 87% of them seen only once. Trimming left V 2 bases short and J 2 bases short, with 11 bases between. The CDR3 loop spans 15 amino acids. CDR1 and CDR2 from the germline V gene are SGHTS and YDEGEE. The sequence came from a man aged 18 to 30 in good health. Sequences were obtained from blood. The rearrangement joins TRBV5-8 to TRBJ1-3, with D possibly being TRBD1 (5 bases). The CDR3 loop reads CASSLRGNAGNTIYF. The CDR3 DNA reads as TGTGCCAGCAGCTTACGGGGGAACGCTGGAAACACCATATATTTT.